Included here is one TCR beta chain sequence, with context. Its antigen is as yet unknown. This record comes from a study of CXCR3-negative and CXCR3-positive naive CD8 T cells. Study-level findings and limits: For the naive subsets, surface CD5 was similar, and TCR strength was inferred from TRB CDR3 properties. Comparably high diversity was seen in both naive subsets, and much lower diversity in memory CD8+ cells. The TRB CDR3s that CXCR3-positive naive cells carried were more hydrophobic than those of CXCR3-negative naive cells. Naive CXCR3-negative cells resembled naive CXCR3-positive cells in TRBV-TRBJ usage; memory cells differed.

By phenotype, naive CD8+ T cells were CD45RO-CCR7+CD27+CD95-. This CDR3 has 18 amino acids. Germline values: CDR1 SEHNR, CDR2 FQNEAQ (reference sequence). With UMI labels, 5' RACE was used to prepare the TRB cDNA libraries. TCRdb re-called the 5' RACE reads and shows each CDR3 protein once, DNA omitted. The sample table sets out around 61,000 distinct CDR3 sequences. The TCR originated in a human donor in good health. Some clones in this sample may be carry-over from other donors' samples. Sequencing was done on a sample of naive CXCR3+ CD8+ T cells from blood. As for subset: CD45RO-CCR7+CD27+CD95- naive CD8+ T cells expressing CXCR3 (TNR3+). The genes are TRBV7-9 and TRBJ2-3; TCRdb lists TRBD1, though no DNA is available to test this call. Here the CDR3 reads CASSRPGQGRLGTDTQYF.